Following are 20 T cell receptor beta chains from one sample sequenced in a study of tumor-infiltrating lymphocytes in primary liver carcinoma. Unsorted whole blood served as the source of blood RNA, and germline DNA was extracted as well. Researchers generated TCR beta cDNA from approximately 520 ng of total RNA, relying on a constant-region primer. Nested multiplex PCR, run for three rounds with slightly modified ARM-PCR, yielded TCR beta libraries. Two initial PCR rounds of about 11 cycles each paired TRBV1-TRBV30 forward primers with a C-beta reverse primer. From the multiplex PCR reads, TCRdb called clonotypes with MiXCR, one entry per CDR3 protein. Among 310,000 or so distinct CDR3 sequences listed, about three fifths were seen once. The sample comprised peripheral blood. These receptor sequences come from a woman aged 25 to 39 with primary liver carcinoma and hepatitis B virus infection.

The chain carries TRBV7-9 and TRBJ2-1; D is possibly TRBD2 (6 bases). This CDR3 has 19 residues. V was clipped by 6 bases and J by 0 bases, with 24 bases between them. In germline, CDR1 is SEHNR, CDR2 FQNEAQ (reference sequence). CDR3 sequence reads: CASRLLIGGLSSSYNEQFF. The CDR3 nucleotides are TGTGCCAGCAGGCTCCTAATCGGGGGACTGTCAAGCTCCTACAATGAGCAGTTCTTC.

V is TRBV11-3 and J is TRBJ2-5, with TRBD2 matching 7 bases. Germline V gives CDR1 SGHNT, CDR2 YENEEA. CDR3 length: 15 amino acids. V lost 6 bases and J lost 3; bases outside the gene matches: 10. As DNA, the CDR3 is TGTGCCAGCAGAATCTGGGGGGGGGGGAAAGAGACCCAGTACTTC. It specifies CASRIWGGGKETQYF.

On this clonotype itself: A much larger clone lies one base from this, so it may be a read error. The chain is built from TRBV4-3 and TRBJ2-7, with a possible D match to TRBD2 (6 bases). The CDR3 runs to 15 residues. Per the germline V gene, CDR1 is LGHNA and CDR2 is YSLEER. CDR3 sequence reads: CAISRGFEQAYEQYF. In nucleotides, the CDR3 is TGCGCCATCAGCCGGGGGTTCGAGCAGGCCTACGAGCAGTACTTC.

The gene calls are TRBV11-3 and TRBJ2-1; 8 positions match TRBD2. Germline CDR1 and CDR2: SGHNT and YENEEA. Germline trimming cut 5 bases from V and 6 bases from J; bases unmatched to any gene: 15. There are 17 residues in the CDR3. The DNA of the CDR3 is TGTGCCAGCAGCATTAGTGTAGCAGCGGGAGAGGTCAATGAGCAGTTCTTC. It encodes CASSISVAAGEVNEQFF.

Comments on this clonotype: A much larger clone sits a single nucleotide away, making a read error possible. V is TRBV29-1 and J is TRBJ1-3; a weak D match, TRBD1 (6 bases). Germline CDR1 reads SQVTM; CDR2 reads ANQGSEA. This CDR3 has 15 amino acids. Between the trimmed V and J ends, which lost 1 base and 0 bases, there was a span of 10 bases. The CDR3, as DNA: TGCAGCGTTGAAGCCCAGGGGTACTCTGGAAACACCATATATTTT. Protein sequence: CSVEAQGYSGNTIYF.

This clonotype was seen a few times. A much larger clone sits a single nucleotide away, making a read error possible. CDR3 loop: CASNQAWAGYEQYF. Written as DNA, the CDR3 is TGTGCCAGCAACCAAGCCTGGGCGGGCTACGAGCAGTACTTC. The chain carries TRBV4-2 and TRBJ2-7, with D possibly being TRBD2 (5 bases). There are 14 residues in the CDR3. CDR1 and CDR2 from the germline V gene are LGHNA and YNFKEQ.

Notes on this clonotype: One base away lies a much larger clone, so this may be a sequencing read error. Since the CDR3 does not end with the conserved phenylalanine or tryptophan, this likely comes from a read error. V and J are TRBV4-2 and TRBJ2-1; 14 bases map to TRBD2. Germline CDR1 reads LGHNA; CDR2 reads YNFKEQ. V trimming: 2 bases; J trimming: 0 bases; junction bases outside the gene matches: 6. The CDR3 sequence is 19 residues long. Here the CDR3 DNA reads TGTGCCAGCAGCCAAAAAGCCGGGACTAGCGGGGGCTCCTACAATGAGCAGTTCCTC. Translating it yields CASSQKAGTSGGSYNEQFL.

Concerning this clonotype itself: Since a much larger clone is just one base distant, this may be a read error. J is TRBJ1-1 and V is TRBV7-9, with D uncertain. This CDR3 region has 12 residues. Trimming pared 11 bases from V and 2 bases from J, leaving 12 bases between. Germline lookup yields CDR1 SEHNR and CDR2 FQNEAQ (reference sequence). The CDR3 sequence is CACGTSNTEAFF. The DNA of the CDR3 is TGTGCCTGCGGTACTTCAAACACTGAAGCTTTCTTT. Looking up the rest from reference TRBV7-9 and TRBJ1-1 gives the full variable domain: DTGVSQNPRHKITKRGQNVTFRCDPISEHNRLYWYRQTLGQGPEFLTYFQNEAQLEKSRLLSDRFSAERPKGSFSTLEIQRTEQGDSAMYLCACGTSNTEAFFGQGTRLTVV.

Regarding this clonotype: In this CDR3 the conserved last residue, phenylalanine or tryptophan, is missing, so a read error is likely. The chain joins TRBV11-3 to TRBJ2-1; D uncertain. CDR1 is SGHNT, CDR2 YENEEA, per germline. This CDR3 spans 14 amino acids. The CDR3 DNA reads TGTGCCAGTAGCTTAGACGGATTAGGGAACGAACAGTTCTCC. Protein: CASSLDGLGNEQFS.

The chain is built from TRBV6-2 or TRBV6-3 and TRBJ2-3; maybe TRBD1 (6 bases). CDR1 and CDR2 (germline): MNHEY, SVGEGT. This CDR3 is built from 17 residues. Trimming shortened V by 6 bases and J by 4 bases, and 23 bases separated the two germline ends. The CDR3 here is CASRSWDKGRSPDTQYF. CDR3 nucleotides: TGTGCCAGCAGATCATGGGACAAGGGTCGTAGTCCAGATACGCAGTATTTT.

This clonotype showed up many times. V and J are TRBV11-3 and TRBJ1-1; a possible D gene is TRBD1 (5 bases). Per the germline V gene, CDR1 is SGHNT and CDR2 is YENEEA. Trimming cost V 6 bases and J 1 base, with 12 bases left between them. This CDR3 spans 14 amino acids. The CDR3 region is CASSRMTANTEAFF. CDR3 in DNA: TGTGCCAGCAGTCGGATGACAGCGAACACTGAAGCTTTCTTT.

The CDR3 region is CASSSGSFYNEQFF. CDR3 in DNA: TGTGCCAGCAGTAGCGGGAGCTTCTACAATGAGCAGTTCTTC. The chain combines TRBV7-9 with TRBJ2-1; 9 bases match TRBD2. Trimming cost V 6 bases and J 3 bases; bases outside gene matches: 3. Germline V lookup: CDR1 SEHNR, CDR2 FQNEAQ (reference sequence). The CDR3 is 14 residues long.

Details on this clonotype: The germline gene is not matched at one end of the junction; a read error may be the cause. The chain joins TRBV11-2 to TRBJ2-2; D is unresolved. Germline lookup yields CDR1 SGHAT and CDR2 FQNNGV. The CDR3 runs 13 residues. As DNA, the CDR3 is TGTGTCAGCAGCTTTATTAACACCGGGGAGCTGTTTTTT. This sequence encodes CVSSFINTGELFF.

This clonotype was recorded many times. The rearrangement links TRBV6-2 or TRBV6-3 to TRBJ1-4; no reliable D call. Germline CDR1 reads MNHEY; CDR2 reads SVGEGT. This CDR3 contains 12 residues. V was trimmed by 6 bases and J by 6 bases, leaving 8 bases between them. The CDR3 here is CASSAVDEKLFF. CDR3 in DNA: TGTGCCAGCAGCGCCGTCGATGAAAAACTGTTTTTT.

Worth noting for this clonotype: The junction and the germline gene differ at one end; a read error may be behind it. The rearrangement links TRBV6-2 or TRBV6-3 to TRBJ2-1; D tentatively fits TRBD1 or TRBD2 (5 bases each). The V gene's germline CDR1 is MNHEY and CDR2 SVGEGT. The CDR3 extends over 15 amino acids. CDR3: CASSYYGAINDEQFF. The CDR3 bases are TGTGCTAGCAGTTACTACGGGGCCATCAACGATGAGCAGTTCTTC.

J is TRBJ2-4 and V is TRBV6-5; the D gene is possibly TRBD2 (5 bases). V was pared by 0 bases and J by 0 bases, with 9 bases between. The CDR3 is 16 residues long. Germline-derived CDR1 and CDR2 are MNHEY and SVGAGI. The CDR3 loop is CASSYSGAKAKNIQYF. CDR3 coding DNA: TGTGCCAGCAGTTACTCGGGAGCAAAAGCCAAAAACATTCAGTACTTC.

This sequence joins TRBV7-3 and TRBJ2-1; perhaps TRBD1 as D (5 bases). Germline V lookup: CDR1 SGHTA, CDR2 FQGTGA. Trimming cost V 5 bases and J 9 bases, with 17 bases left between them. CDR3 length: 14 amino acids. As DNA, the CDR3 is TGTGCCAGCAGCCCGGGTTCGGTAGGGGCTGAGCAGTTCTTC. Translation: CASSPGSVGAEQFF.

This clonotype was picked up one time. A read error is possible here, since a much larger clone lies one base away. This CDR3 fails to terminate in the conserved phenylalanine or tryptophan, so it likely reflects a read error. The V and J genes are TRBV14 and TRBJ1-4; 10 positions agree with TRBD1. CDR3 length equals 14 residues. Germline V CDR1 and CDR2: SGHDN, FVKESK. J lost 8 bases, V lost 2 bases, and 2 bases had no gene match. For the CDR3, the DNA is TGTGCCAGCAGCCAAAGGGACAGGGGAGAAAAACTGTTTTCT. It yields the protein CASSQRDRGEKLFS.

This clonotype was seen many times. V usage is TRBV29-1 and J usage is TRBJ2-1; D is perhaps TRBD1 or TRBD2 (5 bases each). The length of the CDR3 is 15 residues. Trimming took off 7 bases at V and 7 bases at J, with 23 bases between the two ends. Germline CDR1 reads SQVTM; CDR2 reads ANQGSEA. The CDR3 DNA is TGCAGCGCCAAGAAGGGTAATAGGGGCGGGAATGAGCAGTTCTTC. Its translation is CSAKKGNRGGNEQFF.

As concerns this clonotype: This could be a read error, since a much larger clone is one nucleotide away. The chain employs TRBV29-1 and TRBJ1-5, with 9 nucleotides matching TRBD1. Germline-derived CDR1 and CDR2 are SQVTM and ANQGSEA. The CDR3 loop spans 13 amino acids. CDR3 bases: TGCGGCGTTACAGGGGGCGCGGGGCAGCCCCAGCATTTT. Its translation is CGVTGGAGQPQHF.